This T cell receptor (beta chain) was identified in a study of CD8 T cells in Susac syndrome. Negative isolation was used for CD8+ and CD4+ T cells and FACS enrichment for TEMRA cells. About 0.5 to 1 ug RNA was reverse transcribed with random hexamers. Multiplex PCR with immunoSEQ amplified the TCR beta CDR3 across 54 Vbeta and 13 Jbeta. TCRdb called the immunoSEQ multiplex PCR reads again in MiXCR, with one record for every CDR3 protein. The table shows hundreds of thousands of distinct CDR3 sequences, with roughly 90% occurring only once. CDR1 and CDR2 from the germline V gene are DFQATT and SNEGSKA (reference sequence). There are 15 residues in the CDR3. J was trimmed by 6 bases and V by 8 bases; bases with no gene match: 12.

This receptor was taken from a human donor with multiple sclerosis. The sequenced sample was CD8+ T cells from PBMCs. This chain links TRBV20-1 with TRBJ2-1, with 11 bases that match TRBD2. CDR3 sequence reads: CSPYPGLADLNEQFF. The CDR3 DNA sequence: TGCAGTCCCTATCCGGGACTAGCGGACCTCAATGAGCAGTTCTTC.